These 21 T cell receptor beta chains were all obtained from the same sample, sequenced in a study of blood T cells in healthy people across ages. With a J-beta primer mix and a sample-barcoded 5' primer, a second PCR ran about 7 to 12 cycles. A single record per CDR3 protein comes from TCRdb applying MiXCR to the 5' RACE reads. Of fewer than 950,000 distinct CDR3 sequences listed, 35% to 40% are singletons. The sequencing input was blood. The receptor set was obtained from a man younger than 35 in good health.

Here the CDR3 DNA reads TGTGCCAGCAGCTCGGGACTCCGTACGCAGTATTTT. It translates to CASSSGLRTQYF. The chain carries TRBV7-2 and TRBJ2-3, with D possibly matching TRBD2 (6 bases). The CDR3 totals 12 residues. Between the trimmed V and J ends, which lost 4 bases and 8 bases, there was a span of 10 bases. Germline CDR1 SGHTA, CDR2 FQGNSA.

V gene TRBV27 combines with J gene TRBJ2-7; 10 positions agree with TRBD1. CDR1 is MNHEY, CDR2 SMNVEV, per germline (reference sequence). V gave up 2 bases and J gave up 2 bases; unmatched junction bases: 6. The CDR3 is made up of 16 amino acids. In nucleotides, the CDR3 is TGTGCCAGCAGTTTACGCGGGACAGGGGACACCTACGAGCAGTACTTC. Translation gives CASSLRGTGDTYEQYF.

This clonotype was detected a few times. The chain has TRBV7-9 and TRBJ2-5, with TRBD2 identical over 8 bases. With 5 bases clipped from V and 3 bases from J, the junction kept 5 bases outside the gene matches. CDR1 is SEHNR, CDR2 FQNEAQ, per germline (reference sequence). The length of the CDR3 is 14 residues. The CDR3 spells CASSPHGGEETQYF. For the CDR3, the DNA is TGTGCCAGCAGCCCACACGGGGGGGAAGAGACCCAGTACTTC.

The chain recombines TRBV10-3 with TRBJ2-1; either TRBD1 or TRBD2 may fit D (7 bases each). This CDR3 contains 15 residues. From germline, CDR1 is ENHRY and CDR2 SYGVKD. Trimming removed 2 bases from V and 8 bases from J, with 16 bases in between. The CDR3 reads CAISEDREGQDEQFF. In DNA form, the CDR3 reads TGTGCCATCAGTGAGGACAGGGAGGGACAAGATGAGCAGTTCTTC.

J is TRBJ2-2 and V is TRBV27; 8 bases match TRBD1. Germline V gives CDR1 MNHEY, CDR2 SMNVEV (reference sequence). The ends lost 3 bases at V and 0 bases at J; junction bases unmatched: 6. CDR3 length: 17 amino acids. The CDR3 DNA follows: TGTGCCAGCAGTTTCAGCAGGGGGCCGACGAACACCGGGGAGCTGTTTTTT. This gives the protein CASSFSRGPTNTGELFF.

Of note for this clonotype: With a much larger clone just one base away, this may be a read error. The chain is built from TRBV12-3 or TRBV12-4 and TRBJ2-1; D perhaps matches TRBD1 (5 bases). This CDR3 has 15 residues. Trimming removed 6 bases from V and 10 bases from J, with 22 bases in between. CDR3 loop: CASSPPRAQGYEQFF. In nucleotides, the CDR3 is TGTGCCAGCAGCCCCCCCAGGGCTCAAGGCTACGAGCAGTTCTTC.

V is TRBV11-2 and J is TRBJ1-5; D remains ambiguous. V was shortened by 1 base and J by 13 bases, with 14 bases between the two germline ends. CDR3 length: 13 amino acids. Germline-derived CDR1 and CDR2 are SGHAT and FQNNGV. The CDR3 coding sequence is TGTGCCAGCAGCTTAGTTAGCACAGATACGCAGCATTTT. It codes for CASSLVSTDTQHF.

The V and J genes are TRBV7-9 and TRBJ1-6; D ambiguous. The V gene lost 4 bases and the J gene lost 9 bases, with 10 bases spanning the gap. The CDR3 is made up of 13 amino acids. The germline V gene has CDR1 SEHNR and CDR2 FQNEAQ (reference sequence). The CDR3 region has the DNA TGTGCCAGCAGCTCCCCGGAACGTTCACCCCTCCACTTT. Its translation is CASSSPERSPLHF.

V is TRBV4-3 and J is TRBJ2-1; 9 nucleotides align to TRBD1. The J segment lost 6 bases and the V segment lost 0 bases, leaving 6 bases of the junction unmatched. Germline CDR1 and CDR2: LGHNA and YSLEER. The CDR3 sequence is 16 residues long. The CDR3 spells CASSQEVGTGPNEQFF. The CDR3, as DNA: TGCGCCAGCAGCCAAGAAGTCGGGACAGGGCCCAATGAGCAGTTCTTC.

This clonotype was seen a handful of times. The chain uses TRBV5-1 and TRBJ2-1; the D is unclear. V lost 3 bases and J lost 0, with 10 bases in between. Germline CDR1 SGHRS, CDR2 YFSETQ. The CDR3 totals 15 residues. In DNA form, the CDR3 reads TGCGCCAGCAGCTCCCTAAACCCCTCCTACAATGAGCAGTTCTTC. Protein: CASSSLNPSYNEQFF.

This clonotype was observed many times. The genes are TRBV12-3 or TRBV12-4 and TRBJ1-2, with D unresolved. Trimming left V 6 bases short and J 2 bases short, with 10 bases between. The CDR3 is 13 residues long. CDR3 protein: CASRRSGNYGYTF. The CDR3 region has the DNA TGTGCCAGCAGACGATCGGGAAACTATGGCTACACCTTC.

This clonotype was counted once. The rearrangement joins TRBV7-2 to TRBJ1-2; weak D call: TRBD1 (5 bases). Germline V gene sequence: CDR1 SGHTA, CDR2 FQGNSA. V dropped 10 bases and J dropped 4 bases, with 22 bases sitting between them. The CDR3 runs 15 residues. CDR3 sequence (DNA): TGTGCCACCGGACAATCGGTACTCCGCTCCTATGGCTACACCTTC. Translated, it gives CATGQSVLRSYGYTF.

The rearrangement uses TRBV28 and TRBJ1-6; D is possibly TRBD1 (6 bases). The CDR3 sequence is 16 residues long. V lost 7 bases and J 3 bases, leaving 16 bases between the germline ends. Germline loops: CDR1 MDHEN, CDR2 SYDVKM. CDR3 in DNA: TGTGCCAGCACCATAGGGGGGGGCAGCTATAATTCACCCCTCCACTTT. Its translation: CASTIGGGSYNSPLHF.

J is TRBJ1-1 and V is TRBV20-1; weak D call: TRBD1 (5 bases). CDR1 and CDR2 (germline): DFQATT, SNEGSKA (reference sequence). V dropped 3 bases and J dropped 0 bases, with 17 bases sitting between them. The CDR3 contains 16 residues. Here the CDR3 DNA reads TGCAGTGCTAGCGATAGGCCGGGGCGAATGAACACTGAAGCTTTCTTT. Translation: CSASDRPGRMNTEAFF.

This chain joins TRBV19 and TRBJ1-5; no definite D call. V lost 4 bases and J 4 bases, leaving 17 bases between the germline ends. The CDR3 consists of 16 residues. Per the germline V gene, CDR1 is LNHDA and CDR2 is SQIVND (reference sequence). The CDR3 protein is CASSRDRAPGNQPQHF. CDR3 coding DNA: TGTGCCAGTAGTAGAGACCGGGCCCCGGGGAATCAGCCCCAGCATTTT.

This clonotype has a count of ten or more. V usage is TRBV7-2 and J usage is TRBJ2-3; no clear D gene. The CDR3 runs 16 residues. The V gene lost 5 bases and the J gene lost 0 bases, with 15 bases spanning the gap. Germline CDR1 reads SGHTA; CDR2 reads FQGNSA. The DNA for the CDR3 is TGTGCCAGCAGCCCCCCCAGGCTGGGTAGCACAGATACGCAGTATTTT. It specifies CASSPPRLGSTDTQYF.

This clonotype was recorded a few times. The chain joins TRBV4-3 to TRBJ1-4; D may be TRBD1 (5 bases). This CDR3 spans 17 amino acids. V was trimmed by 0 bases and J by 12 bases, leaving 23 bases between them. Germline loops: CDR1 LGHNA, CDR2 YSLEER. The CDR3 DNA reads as TGCGCCAGCAGCCAAGATTTTCCCGGTGGGACTAATGAGGAACTGTTTTTT. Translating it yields CASSQDFPGGTNEELFF.

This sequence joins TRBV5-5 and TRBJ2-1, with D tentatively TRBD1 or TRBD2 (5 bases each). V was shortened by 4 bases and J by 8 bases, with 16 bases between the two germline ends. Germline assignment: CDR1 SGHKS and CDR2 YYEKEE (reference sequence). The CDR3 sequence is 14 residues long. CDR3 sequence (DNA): TGTGCCAGCAGCGGGACCTCCCTTTCTGATGAGCAGTTCTTC. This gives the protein CASSGTSLSDEQFF.

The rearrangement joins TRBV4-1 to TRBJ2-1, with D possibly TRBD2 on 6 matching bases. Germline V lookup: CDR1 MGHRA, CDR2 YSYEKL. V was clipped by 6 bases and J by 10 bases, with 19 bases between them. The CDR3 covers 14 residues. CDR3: CASRPGTGAWEQFF. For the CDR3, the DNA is TGCGCCAGCAGGCCCGGGACTGGGGCGTGGGAGCAGTTCTTC.

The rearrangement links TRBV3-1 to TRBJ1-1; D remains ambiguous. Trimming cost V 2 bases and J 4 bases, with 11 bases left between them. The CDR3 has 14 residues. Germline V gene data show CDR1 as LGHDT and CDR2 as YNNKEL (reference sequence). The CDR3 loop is CASSQSSLVTEAFF. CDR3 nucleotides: TGTGCCAGCAGCCAATCGAGTTTGGTCACTGAAGCTTTCTTT.

As DNA, the CDR3 is TGTGCCAGCATGTGGGAGGCCGTGACAGATACGCAGTATTTT. Translating gives CASMWEAVTDTQYF. The chain carries TRBV6-1 and TRBJ2-3, with D tentatively TRBD2 (6 bases). There are 14 residues in the CDR3. Germline CDR1 reads MNHNS; CDR2 reads SASEGT. V lost 7 bases to trimming and J lost 3 bases, with 14 bases between them.